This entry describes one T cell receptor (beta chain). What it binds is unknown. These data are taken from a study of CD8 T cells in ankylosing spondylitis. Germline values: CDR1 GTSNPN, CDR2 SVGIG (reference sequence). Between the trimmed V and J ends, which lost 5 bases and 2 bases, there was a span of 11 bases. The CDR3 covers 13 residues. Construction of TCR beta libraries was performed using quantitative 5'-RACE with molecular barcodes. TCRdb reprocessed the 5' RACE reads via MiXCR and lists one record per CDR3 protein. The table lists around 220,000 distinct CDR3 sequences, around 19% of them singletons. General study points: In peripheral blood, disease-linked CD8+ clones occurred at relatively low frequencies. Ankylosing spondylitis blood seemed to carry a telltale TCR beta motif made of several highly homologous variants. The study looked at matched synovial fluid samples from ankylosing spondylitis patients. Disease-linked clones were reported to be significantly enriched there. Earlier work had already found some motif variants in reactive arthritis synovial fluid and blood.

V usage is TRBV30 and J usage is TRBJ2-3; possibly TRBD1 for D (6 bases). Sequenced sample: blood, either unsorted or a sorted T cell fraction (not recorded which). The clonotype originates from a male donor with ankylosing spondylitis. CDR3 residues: CAWGQGNTDTQYF. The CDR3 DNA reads TGTGCCTGGGGGCAGGGGAACACAGATACGCAGTATTTT.